Below are 27 T cell receptor beta chains sequenced from a single sample in a study of cytotoxic CD8 clonotypes in ibrutinib-treated CLL. Some clones are missing from TCRdb's copy, which holds only in-frame ones; the method was immunoSEQ multiplex PCR. The sample shows a few hundred thousand clones, roughly two thirds of them seen only once. This specimen was PBMCs, taken after 36 months of ibrutinib treatment. The receptors derive from a human donor with chronic lymphocytic leukemia.

The DNA for the CDR3 is TGTGCCAGCAGTCCAACGGGACAGGGAGACTATGGCTACACCTTC. Its protein product is CASSPTGQGDYGYTF. The V gene is TRBV28, the J gene TRBJ1-2; 9 nucleotides align to TRBD1. Germline V gene data show CDR1 as MDHEN and CDR2 as SYDVKM. There are 15 residues in the CDR3. V was clipped by 5 bases and J by 3 bases; unmatched bases: 7.

The rearrangement uses TRBV7-9 and TRBJ2-7; the D gene is possibly TRBD1 (6 bases). CDR3 size: 16 residues. The V gene's germline CDR1 is SEHNR and CDR2 FQNEAQ (reference sequence). Trimming left V 2 bases short and J 6 bases short, with 20 bases between. Here the CDR3 DNA reads TGTGCCAGCAGCTTAACCGCACCTGGAGACAGGCGCGAGCAGTACTTC. Translating it yields CASSLTAPGDRREQYF.

This clone appeared once. The rearrangement links TRBV2 to TRBJ1-1; a possible D gene is TRBD1 (5 bases). CDR1 and CDR2 (germline): SNHLY, FYNNEI. The length of the CDR3 is 13 residues. V was pared by 6 bases and J by 1 base, with 9 bases between. CDR3 DNA sequence: TGTGCCAGCAGGACGAGGGGGAACACTGAAGCTTTCTTT. It yields the protein CASRTRGNTEAFF.

The chain couples TRBV2 to TRBJ1-1; D remains unclear. Deletions cut 0 bases from V and 8 bases from J, with 13 bases between. Per germline, CDR1 SNHLY and CDR2 FYNNEI. The CDR3 runs 14 residues. CDR3 in amino acids: CASSEALSRAEAFF. The CDR3 DNA reads TGTGCCAGCAGTGAAGCATTGTCGAGGGCGGAAGCTTTCTTT.

The CDR3 reads CASSSRSHEQYF. The CDR3 region has the DNA TGTGCCAGCAGTTCGCGATCCCACGAGCAGTACTTC. The chain carries TRBV27 and TRBJ2-7; D not certain. This CDR3 is 12 amino acids long. V shed 4 bases and J shed 5 bases, with 9 bases lying between them. Germline V CDR1 and CDR2: MNHEY, SMNVEV (reference sequence).

CDR3 DNA: TGTGCCAGCAGCTTCAGGACTCGCACAGATACGCAGTATTTT. It codes for CASSFRTRTDTQYF. The J gene is TRBJ2-3, the V gene TRBV7-8; TRBD2 might be the D (5 bases). The germline V gene has CDR1 SGHVS and CDR2 FQNEAQ. This CDR3 has 14 amino acids. V was clipped by 3 bases and J by 1 base, with 8 bases between them.

The chain couples TRBV7-9 to TRBJ2-5, with a tentative D call TRBD1 (5 bases). CDR1 is SEHNR, CDR2 FQNEAQ, per germline (reference sequence). Trimming removed 5 bases at V and 3 bases at J, with 13 bases between. The CDR3 is 14 residues long. The CDR3 region is CASSLSGWEETQYF. In DNA, the CDR3 is TGTGCCAGCAGCCTTTCAGGGTGGGAAGAGACCCAGTACTTC.

The rearrangement uses TRBV18 and TRBJ2-2; D ambiguous. CDR3 length equals 15 residues. Trimming stripped 3 bases from V and 6 bases from J, with 14 bases between. The germline V gene has CDR1 KGHSH and CDR2 LQKENI. The CDR3 DNA sequence: TGTGCCAGCTCACCCTACGGAGATCGGGCCGGGGAGCTGTTTTTT. Translated, it gives CASSPYGDRAGELFF. The whole variable domain, remainder taken from reference TRBV18 and TRBJ2-2, is NAGVMQNPRHLVRRRGQEARLRCSPMKGHSHVYWYRQLPEEGLKFMVYLQKENIIDESGMPKERFSAEFPKEGPSILRIQQVVRGDSAAYFCASSPYGDRAGELFFGEGSRLTVL.

As regards this clone: The sample holds other DNA sequences that translate to the same CDR3. The chain employs TRBV9 and TRBJ2-7, with 7 nucleotides matching TRBD1. CDR1 and CDR2 from the germline V gene are SGDLS and YYNGEE. V gave up 2 bases and J gave up 4 bases; unmatched junction bases: 6. The CDR3 runs to 14 residues. DNA for the CDR3: TGTGCCAGCAGCGTCGGGACAGACAGTTACGAGCAGTACTTC. Its protein product is CASSVGTDSYEQYF.

This chain connects TRBV4-1 to TRBJ2-7, with D hard to call. The CDR3 runs 14 residues. V shed 6 bases and J shed 0 bases, with 12 bases lying between them. The germline CDR1 and CDR2 sequences are MGHRA and YSYEKL. The CDR3 here is CASRAGVLSYEQYF. The CDR3 nucleotides read TGCGCCAGCAGAGCCGGCGTGCTCTCCTACGAGCAGTACTTC.

Only a few counts were recorded for this clone. The chain employs TRBV6-5 and TRBJ2-7; D is unclear. The CDR3 is made up of 13 amino acids. The germline V gene encodes CDR1 MNHEY and CDR2 SVGAGI. Trimming pared 0 bases from V and 6 bases from J, leaving 9 bases between. CDR3 sequence (DNA): TGTGCCAGCAGTTACTCCGGGCTTGGCGAGCAGTACTTC. Amino acid sequence: CASSYSGLGEQYF.

The chain uses TRBV27 and TRBJ2-5; 12 bases match TRBD2. CDR1 and CDR2 from the germline V gene are MNHEY and SMNVEV (reference sequence). The CDR3 is made up of 14 amino acids. V lost 5 bases, J lost 12 bases, and 10 bases stayed unmatched. In DNA form, the CDR3 reads TGTGCCAGCAGTCAAACTAGCGGGGGGCTTCCAAAGTACTTC. Translation: CASSQTSGGLPKYF.

CDR3 sequence (DNA): TGTGCCAGCAGCCACCGACAGGGCTCCTACGAGCAGTACTTC. This encodes CASSHRQGSYEQYF. This chain uses TRBV5-5 with TRBJ2-7; TRBD1 agrees at 7 bases. Trimming at V came to 4 bases and at J to 0 bases, leaving 4 bases not matched to a gene. The CDR3 runs 14 residues. From germline, CDR1 is SGHKS and CDR2 YYEKEE (reference sequence).

V is TRBV18 and J is TRBJ2-3; 7 positions match TRBD2. V shed 0 bases and J 2 bases; nucleotides not matched to a gene: 5. From germline, CDR1 is KGHSH and CDR2 LQKENI. CDR3 length equals 16 residues. This CDR3 reads CASSPPGRGFTDTQYF. CDR3 sequence (DNA): TGTGCCAGCTCACCACCGGGGAGGGGCTTCACAGATACGCAGTATTTT.

This clone appeared once. The chain uses TRBV11-2 and TRBJ2-7; D not certain. Germline V CDR1 and CDR2: SGHAT, FQNNGV. Trimming pared 0 bases from V and 6 bases from J, leaving 15 bases between. The CDR3 has 15 residues. The CDR3 DNA follows: TGTGCCAGCAGCTTAGAATTTTTTGGTACAGCCGAGCAGTACTTC. Its protein is CASSLEFFGTAEQYF. Using reference TRBV11-2 and TRBJ2-7 for the parts outside the CDR3, the full variable domain is EAGVAQSPRYKIIEKRQSVAFWCNPISGHATLYWYQQILGQGPKLLIQFQNNGVVDDSQLPKDRFSAERLKGVDSTLKIQPAKLEDSAVYLCASSLEFFGTAEQYFGPGTRLTVT.

The rearrangement links TRBV9 to TRBJ2-1; 7 bases are a match to TRBD1. The junction had 13 bases not matched to a gene; V was cut back by 4 bases and J by 3 bases. CDR1 is SGDLS and CDR2 is YYNGEE in the germline V gene. This CDR3 contains 17 residues. The CDR3 loop reads CASSSYASGGFYNEQFF. In nucleotides, the CDR3 is TGTGCCAGCAGCTCCTACGCCTCAGGGGGATTCTACAATGAGCAGTTCTTC.

The chain is built from TRBV9 and TRBJ2-7; 8 positions agree with TRBD2. The ends lost 3 bases at V and 0 bases at J; junction bases unmatched: 8. The germline CDR1 and CDR2 sequences are SGDLS and YYNGEE. CDR3 length equals 16 residues. The CDR3 reads CASSAISGDPSYEQYF. CDR3 sequence (DNA): TGTGCCAGCAGCGCAATTAGCGGGGACCCCTCCTACGAGCAGTACTTC.

This clone has just a few counts. This sequence joins TRBV2 and TRBJ2-7, with unresolved D. In germline, CDR1 is SNHLY, CDR2 FYNNEI. Trimming shortened V by 4 bases and J by 8 bases, and 6 bases separated the two germline ends. The CDR3 is 10 amino acids. The CDR3 coding sequence is TGTGCCAGCAGTGTATCGCAGCAGTACTTC. The encoded protein is CASSVSQQYF.

This sequence joins TRBV7-9 and TRBJ2-3; possibly TRBD2 for D (5 bases). This CDR3 is built from 15 residues. Trimming shortened V by 3 bases and J by 0 bases, and 10 bases separated the two germline ends. Per the germline V gene, CDR1 is SEHNR and CDR2 is FQNEAQ (reference sequence). CDR3 in amino acids: CASSLGSSSTDTQYF. For the CDR3, the DNA is TGTGCCAGCAGCTTGGGGAGTTCTAGCACAGATACGCAGTATTTT.

The rearrangement joins TRBV5-1 to TRBJ1-5, with a tentative D call TRBD1 (5 bases). The germline V and J ends were trimmed by 0 bases and 5 bases, with 9 bases remaining between them. CDR3 length: 14 amino acids. CDR1 and CDR2 from the germline V gene are SGHRS and YFSETQ. Here the CDR3 DNA reads TGCGCCAGCAGCTTGGGGGGCAGCCATCAGCCCCAGCATTTT. This gives the protein CASSLGGSHQPQHF.

This chain links TRBV4-1 with TRBJ1-5; D is possibly TRBD1 (5 bases). The CDR3 contains 15 residues. Germline CDR1 and CDR2: MGHRA and YSYEKL. Trimming stripped 1 base from V and 0 bases from J, with 7 bases between. CDR3 residues: CASSQAGNSNQPQHF. The DNA for the CDR3 is TGCGCCAGCAGCCAAGCAGGGAATAGCAATCAGCCCCAGCATTTT.

The chain recombines TRBV5-4 with TRBJ2-7; no clear D gene. V lost 2 bases to trimming and J lost 4 bases, with 13 bases between them. The germline gives CDR1 SGHNT, CDR2 YYREEE (reference sequence). The CDR3 is made up of 14 amino acids. CDR3: CASSLTGAGYEQYF. In DNA, the CDR3 is TGTGCCAGCAGCTTAACGGGCGCCGGGTACGAGCAGTACTTC.

This rearrangement joins TRBV14 to TRBJ2-2; D not resolved. Looked up from germline, CDR1 is SGHDN and CDR2 is FVKESK. Trimming took 4 bases from V and 1 from J, leaving 10 bases between them. The CDR3 runs to 15 residues. CDR3 in DNA: TGTGCCAGCAGCCCACGTGCACAGAACACCGGGGAGCTGTTTTTT. Translation: CASSPRAQNTGELFF.

The sample holds one count of this clone. This sequence joins TRBV10-1 and TRBJ2-5, with D possibly called TRBD1 or TRBD2 (5 bases each). The V gene lost 3 bases and the J gene lost 1 base, with 9 bases spanning the gap. Germline CDR1 WNHNN, CDR2 SYGVQD (reference sequence). This CDR3 has 14 residues. CDR3 in DNA: TGCGCCAGCAGTGAAGTGAGGGGCCAAGAGACCCAGTACTTC. Translating gives CASSEVRGQETQYF.

In this sample, this clone turned up once. The genes are TRBV9 and TRBJ1-2; maybe TRBD1 (6 bases). The CDR3 is made up of 14 amino acids. The V and J ends lost 0 bases and 4 bases respectively, with 10 bases between them. Germline V gene data show CDR1 as SGDLS and CDR2 as YYNGEE. CDR3 sequence reads: CASSVGVGGYGYTF. CDR3 coding DNA: TGTGCCAGCAGCGTAGGGGTAGGGGGCTATGGCTACACCTTC.

The chain combines TRBV18 with TRBJ2-7; D is possibly TRBD1 (7 bases). Germline lookup yields CDR1 KGHSH and CDR2 LQKENI. The CDR3 sequence is 16 residues long. V was pared by 1 base and J by 4 bases, with 17 bases between. The DNA of the CDR3 is TGTGCCAGCTCACCACGGGCGCGGACAGGAGGGTACGAGCAGTACTTC. This codes for CASSPRARTGGYEQYF.

As for this clone: This sample includes further DNA sequences coding for the same CDR3. The chain carries TRBV5-4 and TRBJ2-5, with D possibly TRBD1 on 6 matching bases. V lost 2 bases and J 5 bases, leaving 10 bases between the germline ends. The CDR3 sequence is 13 residues long. Germline CDR1 and CDR2: SGHNT and YYREEE (reference sequence). Here the CDR3 reads CASSLGGGETQYF. The DNA for the CDR3 is TGTGCCAGCAGCTTAGGGGGTGGGGAGACCCAGTACTTC.